This TCR beta chain emerged from a study of T cell responses to AZD1222 COVID-19 vaccine. The study's findings and limits: Spike-wide vaccine-associated CD4 TCRs dominated at 160-218 and 743-854. It should be noted that donors were predominantly white British and more often female, and clonal diversity was possibly underestimated.

Concerning this clone: Its antigen is not known.

Looked up from germline, CDR1 is MNHEY and CDR2 is SVGEGT. This CDR3 has 18 amino acids. The V end lost 3 bases, the J end lost 2 bases, and 20 bases lay between the germline ends. The study pooled second doses at about 4 or about 12 weeks. Measured with immunoSEQ multiplex PCR; TCRdb has only the in-frame clones, and not every one. The sample includes some 110,000 clones, 86% seen only once; the top ten take about 16%. This sequence joins TRBV6-2 or TRBV6-3 and TRBJ1-5; a possible D gene is TRBD1 (6 bases). The clonotype comes from an adult who received the AZD1222 COVID-19 vaccine. Sequencing was performed on peripheral blood, taken 28 days after the second AZD1222 dose. CDR3 sequence: CASSYESGGAERNQPQHF. The CDR3 bases are TGTGCCAGCAGTTATGAGAGCGGGGGCGCAGAGCGCAATCAGCCCCAGCATTTT.